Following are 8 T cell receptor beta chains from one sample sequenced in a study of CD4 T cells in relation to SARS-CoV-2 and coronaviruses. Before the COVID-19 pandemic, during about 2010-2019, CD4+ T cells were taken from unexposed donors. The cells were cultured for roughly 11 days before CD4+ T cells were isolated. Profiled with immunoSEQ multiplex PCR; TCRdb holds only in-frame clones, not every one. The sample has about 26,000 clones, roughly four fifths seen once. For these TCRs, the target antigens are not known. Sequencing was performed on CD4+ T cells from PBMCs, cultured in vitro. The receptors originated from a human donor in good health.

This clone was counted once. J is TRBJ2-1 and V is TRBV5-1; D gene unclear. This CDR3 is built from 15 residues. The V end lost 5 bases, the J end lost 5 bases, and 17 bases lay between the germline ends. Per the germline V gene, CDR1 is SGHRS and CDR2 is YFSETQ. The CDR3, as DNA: TGCGCCAGCAGTTTCGAGGTGAGCGCCAACAATGAGCAGTTCTTC. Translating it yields CASSFEVSANNEQFF.

CDR3 nucleotides: TGCGCCAGCAGCTTGGCGCGGGGGGCCAGGCTACTCTATGGCTACACCTTC. This codes for CASSLARGARLLYGYTF. The chain joins TRBV5-1 to TRBJ1-2, with D possibly TRBD1 on 6 matching bases. The V gene lost 0 bases and the J gene lost 4 bases, with 19 bases spanning the gap. Germline V gives CDR1 SGHRS, CDR2 YFSETQ. The CDR3 extends over 17 amino acids.

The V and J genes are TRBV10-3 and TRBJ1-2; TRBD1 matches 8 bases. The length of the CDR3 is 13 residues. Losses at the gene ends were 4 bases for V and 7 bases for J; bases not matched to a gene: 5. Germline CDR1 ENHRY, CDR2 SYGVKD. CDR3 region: CAISAQGALGYTF. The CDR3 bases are TGTGCCATCAGTGCTCAGGGGGCGCTTGGCTACACCTTC.

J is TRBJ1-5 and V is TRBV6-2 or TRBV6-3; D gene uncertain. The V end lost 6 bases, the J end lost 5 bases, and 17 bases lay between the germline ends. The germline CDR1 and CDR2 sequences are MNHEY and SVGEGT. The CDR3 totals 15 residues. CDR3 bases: TGTGCCAGCAGCCCCGGCCCGACACTCGATCAGCCCCAGCATTTT. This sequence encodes CASSPGPTLDQPQHF.

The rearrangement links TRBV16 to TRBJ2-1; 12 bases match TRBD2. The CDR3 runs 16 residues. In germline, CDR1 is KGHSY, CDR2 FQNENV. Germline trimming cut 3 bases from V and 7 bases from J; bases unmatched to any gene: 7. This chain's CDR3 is CASSHQTSGSGNEQFF. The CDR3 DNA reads TGTGCCAGCAGCCACCAGACTAGCGGGAGTGGTAATGAGCAGTTCTTC.

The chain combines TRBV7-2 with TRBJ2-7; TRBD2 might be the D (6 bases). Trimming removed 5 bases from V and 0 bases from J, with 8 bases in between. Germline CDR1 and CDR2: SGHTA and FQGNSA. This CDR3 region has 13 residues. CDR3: CASSRGSSYEQYF. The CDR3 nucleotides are TGTGCCAGCAGCCGGGGGAGCTCCTACGAGCAGTACTTC.

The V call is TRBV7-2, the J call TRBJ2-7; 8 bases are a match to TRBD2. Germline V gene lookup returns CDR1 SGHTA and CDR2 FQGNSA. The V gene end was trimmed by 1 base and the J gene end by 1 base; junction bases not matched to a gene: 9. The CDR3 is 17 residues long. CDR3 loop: CASSLDITGGQSYEQYF. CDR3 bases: TGTGCCAGCAGCTTAGACATAACGGGGGGGCAATCCTACGAGCAGTACTTC.

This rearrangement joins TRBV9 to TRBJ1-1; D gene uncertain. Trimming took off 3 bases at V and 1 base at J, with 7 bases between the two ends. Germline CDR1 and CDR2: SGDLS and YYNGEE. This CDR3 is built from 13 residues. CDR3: CASSEGPNTEAFF. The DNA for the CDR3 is TGTGCCAGCAGCGAGGGCCCGAACACTGAAGCTTTCTTT.